Shown below are 29 T cell receptor beta chains from a single sample sequenced in a study of CD8+CD57+ T cells in acquired aplastic anemia. CD8+CD57+ cell expansion had been shown by flow cytometry in patients chosen for sequencing. Genomic DNA acted as the template from which TCR beta VDJ combination and CDR3 sequence profiling were carried out. A single record per CDR3 protein comes from TCRdb applying MiXCR to the reads. This table has more than 150,000 distinct CDR3 sequences, roughly half appearing once. The material sequenced was sorted CD4+, CD8+, or CD8+CD57+ T cells (not recorded which) from PBMCs. The receptors stem from a human donor with aplastic anemia.

V usage is TRBV19 and J usage is TRBJ1-1, with D hard to call. From germline, CDR1 is LNHDA and CDR2 SQIVND (reference sequence). Trimming shortened V by 5 bases and J by 11 bases, and 12 bases separated the two germline ends. CDR3 size: 11 residues. This CDR3 is CASSSGLRAFF. The DNA for the CDR3 is TGTGCCAGTAGTTCGGGCTTGAGGGCTTTCTTT. Drawing the rest from reference TRBV19 and TRBJ1-1, the complete variable domain is DGGITQSPKYLFRKEGQNVTLSCEQNLNHDAMYWYRQDPGQGLRLIYYSQIVNDFQKGDIAEGYSVSREKKESFPLTVTSAQKNPTAFYLCASSSGLRAFFGQGTRLTVV.

Notes on this clonotype: Just one base apart from a much larger clone, this may be a read error. The chain links TRBV12-3 or TRBV12-4 to TRBJ2-5; no firm D call. The length of the CDR3 is 14 residues. Here the CDR3 DNA reads TGTGCCAGCGGTTTGCGGAACTCGCAAGAGACCCAGTACTTC. Translating gives CASGLRNSQETQYF.

This clonotype was recorded many times. This chain links TRBV3-1 with TRBJ2-5; 10 bases fit TRBD2. Looked up from germline, CDR1 is LGHDT and CDR2 is YNNKEL (reference sequence). The CDR3 covers 16 residues. V was clipped by 3 bases and J by 0 bases; unmatched bases: 4. The CDR3: CASSHGLAANQETQYF. The CDR3 coding sequence is TGTGCCAGCAGCCACGGACTAGCGGCAAACCAAGAGACCCAGTACTTC.

This clonotype has just a few counts. Possible read error: a much larger clone is one base away. This chain links TRBV7-2 with TRBJ2-7, with D possibly TRBD2 on 6 matching bases. Germline loops: CDR1 SGHTA, CDR2 FQGNSA. The V gene lost 1 base and the J gene lost 1 base, with 11 bases spanning the gap. This CDR3 spans 15 amino acids. As DNA, the CDR3 is TGTGCCAGCAGCTTAGGCGTCGGGGGTTCCTACGAGCAGTACTTC. Encoded protein: CASSLGVGGSYEQYF.

V gene TRBV7-2 combines with J gene TRBJ1-2, with 10 bases fitting TRBD1. Germline loops: CDR1 SGHTA, CDR2 FQGNSA. The CDR3 runs 14 residues. Unmatched junction bases numbered 3, after V lost 0 bases and J lost 8 bases. The CDR3 reads CASSLAMDRGGYTF. The CDR3 bases are TGTGCCAGCAGCTTAGCGATGGACAGGGGGGGCTACACCTTC.

This clonotype was detected ten times or more. V and J are TRBV7-3 and TRBJ2-1; maybe TRBD1 (6 bases). V lost 5 bases and J lost 0, with 8 bases in between. The CDR3 loop spans 14 amino acids. The germline gives CDR1 SGHTA, CDR2 FQGTGA. In nucleotides, the CDR3 is TGTGCCAGCAGCGAAGGGGGCTCCTACAATGAGCAGTTCTTC. Translated: CASSEGGSYNEQFF.

This clonotype was detected ten times or more. V usage is TRBV12-3 or TRBV12-4 and J usage is TRBJ2-2, with 8 bases fitting TRBD1. Trimming removed 5 bases from V and 5 bases from J; junction bases left unmatched: 7. This CDR3 is built from 15 residues. CDR3 region: CASSADRVSTGELFF. As DNA, the CDR3 is TGTGCCAGCAGTGCGGACAGGGTCTCGACCGGGGAGCTGTTTTTT.

Remarks on this clonotype: A much bigger clone sits one base away, suggesting this may be a read error. The chain carries TRBV3-1 and TRBJ1-2; no reliable D call. This CDR3 contains 14 residues. Germline CDR1 is LGHDT and CDR2 is YNNKEL (reference sequence). CDR3 in amino acids: CAGSQDAGRGGYTF. The CDR3 bases are TGTGCCGGCAGCCAAGATGCCGGGAGAGGAGGCTACACCTTC.

This clonotype showed up many times. The chain has TRBV5-1 and TRBJ2-1; 10 bases match TRBD1. The J segment lost 2 bases and the V segment lost 4 bases, leaving 6 bases of the junction unmatched. The CDR3 length is 16 residues. Per the germline V gene, CDR1 is SGHRS and CDR2 is YFSETQ. CDR3 sequence: CASSLRTGGPYNEQFF. The CDR3 bases are TGCGCCAGCAGCCTCCGGACAGGGGGTCCCTACAATGAGCAGTTCTTC.

This clonotype was observed a few times. This chain uses TRBV5-4 with TRBJ2-1; D is perhaps TRBD1 or TRBD2 (6 bases each). The CDR3 runs 16 residues. Looked up from germline, CDR1 is SGHNT and CDR2 is YYREEE (reference sequence). V was shortened by 3 bases and J by 2 bases, with 15 bases between the two germline ends. The CDR3 loop is CASSSGDLRAYNEQFF. The CDR3 bases are TGTGCCAGCAGCTCAGGGGACTTAAGAGCCTACAATGAGCAGTTCTTC.

The J gene is TRBJ1-1, the V gene TRBV4-3; 7 nucleotides align to TRBD1. Unmatched junction bases numbered 7, after V lost 1 base and J lost 8 bases. This CDR3 contains 14 residues. Germline V gene lookup returns CDR1 LGHNA and CDR2 YSLEER. CDR3 nucleotide sequence: TGCGCCAGCAGCCAAGGGCCGGGACAGCAGGAAGCTTTCTTT. Translation gives CASSQGPGQQEAFF.

V gene TRBV10-3 combines with J gene TRBJ1-2; D is unresolved. CDR1 and CDR2 from the germline V gene are ENHRY and SYGVKD. There are 13 residues in the CDR3. V was trimmed by 6 bases and J by 6 bases, leaving 14 bases between them. The CDR3 loop reads CAISRTALDGYTF. CDR3 bases: TGTGCCATCAGCCGTACAGCGTTAGATGGCTACACCTTC.

In this sample, this clonotype turned up a few times. CDR3 DNA sequence: TGCAGCGTTGATCGGCAGAACACTGAAGCTTTCTTT. This gives the protein CSVDRQNTEAFF. The chain combines TRBV29-1 with TRBJ1-1; D is uncertain. From germline, CDR1 is SQVTM and CDR2 ANQGSEA. This CDR3 has 12 amino acids. Trimming cost V 3 bases and J 1 base, with 6 bases left between them.

V gene TRBV9 combines with J gene TRBJ2-5; D possibly matches TRBD1 or TRBD2 (5 bases each). The V gene lost 4 bases and the J gene lost 5 bases, with 15 bases spanning the gap. Looked up from germline, CDR1 is SGDLS and CDR2 is YYNGEE. The CDR3 totals 14 residues. The CDR3 coding sequence is TGTGCCAGCAGCCCAGGGACCTCGGCGGAGACCCAGTACTTC. Amino acids: CASSPGTSAETQYF.

Many counts were recorded for this clonotype. In DNA form, the CDR3 reads TGCAGTGCTAGAGAGCGCCTAACCCGGACAGGGCAAGAGACCCAGTACTTC. It yields the protein CSARERLTRTGQETQYF. The chain carries TRBV20-1 and TRBJ2-5, with 8 bases fitting TRBD1. The CDR3 spans 17 residues. From germline, CDR1 is DFQATT and CDR2 SNEGSKA (reference sequence). With 0 bases clipped from V and 2 bases from J, the junction kept 11 bases outside the gene matches.

This clonotype was found once. Compared with germline, one end of the junction differs, possibly owing to a read error. V is TRBV7-7 and J is TRBJ1-1; TRBD1 agrees at 8 bases. Germline loops: CDR1 SSHAT, CDR2 FNYEAQ (reference sequence). The CDR3 is 15 amino acids. The DNA for the CDR3 is TGTGCTAGCAGCCCTCCTGGACAGGGTGCAAGTGAAGCTTTCTTT. This translates into CASSPPGQGASEAFF.

This CDR3 is CAIRETHDKPQHF. The CDR3, as DNA: TGTGCCATCAGGGAGACACATGATAAGCCCCAGCATTTT. V and J are TRBV10-3 and TRBJ1-5; D not resolved. The CDR3 is 13 residues long. CDR1 ENHRY and CDR2 SYGVKD come from the germline V gene. V dropped 6 bases and J dropped 8 bases, with 14 bases sitting between them.

The V call is TRBV19, the J call TRBJ1-5, with a possible D match to TRBD1 (6 bases). V was cut by 7 bases and J by 0 bases, with 13 bases left in between. Germline lookup yields CDR1 LNHDA and CDR2 SQIVND (reference sequence). CDR3 length: 15 residues. The CDR3 sequence is CASMDRSYSNQPQHF. In nucleotides, the CDR3 is TGTGCCAGTATGGACAGATCGTATAGCAATCAGCCCCAGCATTTT.

V usage is TRBV20-1 and J usage is TRBJ2-5; TRBD1 matches at 8 bases. The CDR3 loop spans 13 amino acids. Trimming took 5 bases from V and 4 from J; bases not matched to a gene: 6. The germline V gene encodes CDR1 DFQATT and CDR2 SNEGSKA (reference sequence). CDR3 residues: CSAAQGAGETQYF. In nucleotides, the CDR3 is TGCAGTGCTGCTCAGGGGGCAGGAGAGACCCAGTACTTC.

Worth noting for this clonotype: Sequence at one end of the junction differs from germline and may be a read error. The chain combines TRBV9 with TRBJ2-2, with a possible D match to TRBD2 (7 bases). This CDR3 spans 16 amino acids. Germline V lookup: CDR1 SGDLS, CDR2 YYNGEE. CDR3: CASSRGGGLFGGGLFF. CDR3 DNA: TGTGCCAGCAGCCGAGGGGGGGGACTCTTCGGCGGGGGGCTGTTTTTT.

The chain couples TRBV7-3 to TRBJ2-3; D gene unclear. The V gene lost 4 bases and the J gene lost 1 base, with 6 bases spanning the gap. Germline CDR1 SGHTA, CDR2 FQGTGA. The CDR3 loop spans 13 amino acids. Written as DNA, the CDR3 is TGTGCCAGCAGCTCCTCCGGCACAGATACGCAGTATTTT. Amino acid sequence: CASSSSGTDTQYF.

Remarks on this clonotype: This may arise from a read error, as a much more abundant clone is one base away. This chain uses TRBV12-3 or TRBV12-4 with TRBJ2-2, with 8 bases aligning to TRBD1. The CDR3 sequence is 16 residues long. CDR3 loop: CASSFGRTGNTGGLFF. CDR3 in DNA: TGTGCCAGCAGTTTCGGTAGGACAGGGAACACCGGGGGGCTGTTTTTT.

This clonotype was observed at least ten times. The chain links TRBV2 to TRBJ2-3, with D possibly called TRBD1 or TRBD2 (6 bases each). V gave up 5 bases and J gave up 3 bases, with 12 bases separating them. This CDR3 region has 14 residues. Germline V gene data show CDR1 as SNHLY and CDR2 as FYNNEI. Here the CDR3 reads CASSTQGRTDTQYF. DNA of the CDR3: TGTGCCAGCAGTACTCAGGGGAGGACAGATACGCAGTATTTT.

This clonotype was observed a handful of times. The chain combines TRBV20-1 with TRBJ2-7; 7 nucleotides line up with TRBD1. The CDR3 covers 12 residues. V shed 0 bases and J 5 bases; nucleotides not matched to a gene: 1. The germline CDR1 and CDR2 sequences are DFQATT and SNEGSKA (reference sequence). CDR3 nucleotide sequence: TGCAGTGCTAGAGAAACAGGGGACGAGCAGTACTTC. Its translation: CSARETGDEQYF.

About this clonotype: A much larger clonotype is one base distant, so this may be a read error. This chain joins TRBV20-1 and TRBJ2-2, with no clear D. CDR1 is DFQATT and CDR2 is SNEGSKA in the germline V gene (reference sequence). The CDR3 is made up of 12 amino acids. The CDR3 DNA is TGCGGTGCTAGAGATGGCGTCGGGGAGCTGTTTTTT. Translated, it gives CGARDGVGELFF.

The gene calls are TRBV15 and TRBJ1-3; the match to TRBD1 covers 7 bases. Trimming at V came to 5 bases and at J to 2 bases, leaving 3 bases not matched to a gene. The CDR3 length is 14 residues. From germline, CDR1 is LNHNV and CDR2 YYDKDF (reference sequence). The DNA of the CDR3 is TGTGCCACCAGCTCCGGGACAGCTGGAAACACCATATATTTT. This sequence encodes CATSSGTAGNTIYF.

The CDR3 here is CASSAPGTGLGADTQYF. CDR3 bases: TGTGCCAGCTCGGCCCCCGGGACAGGGCTCGGTGCGGATACGCAGTATTTT. The V gene is TRBV24-1, the J gene TRBJ2-3, with TRBD1 identical over 9 bases. The germline V gene encodes CDR1 KGHDR and CDR2 SFDVKD. This CDR3 region has 17 residues. J was trimmed by 6 bases and V by 11 bases; bases with no gene match: 20.

V gene TRBV6-1 combines with J gene TRBJ1-5, with D possibly matching TRBD1 (6 bases). CDR1 MNHNS and CDR2 SASEGT come from the germline V gene. The CDR3 spans 15 residues. Trimming took off 6 bases at V and 2 bases at J, with 14 bases between the two ends. CDR3 nucleotides: TGTGCCAGCAGATTACAGGGCCAAGGCAATCAGCCCCAGCATTTT. Its translation: CASRLQGQGNQPQHF.

This clonotype came up a few times. This sequence joins TRBV19 and TRBJ2-7, with a possible D match to TRBD1 (6 bases). Per the germline V gene, CDR1 is LNHDA and CDR2 is SQIVND (reference sequence). CDR3 size: 14 residues. V was pared by 3 bases and J by 5 bases, with 14 bases between. CDR3 amino acids: CASSIRGLLHEQYF. For the CDR3, the DNA is TGTGCCAGTAGTATCAGGGGCCTCCTCCACGAGCAGTACTTC. Full variable domain (remainder filled in from reference TRBV19 and TRBJ2-7): DGGITQSPKYLFRKEGQNVTLSCEQNLNHDAMYWYRQDPGQGLRLIYYSQIVNDFQKGDIAEGYSVSREKKESFPLTVTSAQKNPTAFYLCASSIRGLLHEQYFGPGTRLTVT.